Below, 23 T cell receptor beta chains from the same sample are listed, as sequenced in a study of graft-versus-host responses after intestinal transplantation. Processing released intraepithelial and lamina propria lymphocytes from the graft tissue. Using immunoSEQ multiplex PCR, the repertoire was profiled, and TCRdb retains in-frame clones only, with some absent. This table holds approximately 37,000 clones, roughly 90% found once. The starting material was ileum tissue, obtained around 190 days after intestinal transplant. These TCRs come from a human patient who received an intestinal transplant, so some T cells may come from the graft donor.

J is TRBJ2-1 and V is TRBV27; D uncertain. The length of the CDR3 is 12 residues. Germline V gives CDR1 MNHEY, CDR2 SMNVEV (reference sequence). Between the trimmed V and J ends, which lost 9 bases and 0 bases, there was a span of 6 bases. CDR3 loop: CASWSSYNEQFF. For the CDR3, the DNA is TGTGCCAGTTGGAGCTCCTACAATGAGCAGTTCTTC.

The chain is built from TRBV10-3 and TRBJ2-7; TRBD2 is a possible D gene (6 bases). This CDR3 spans 13 amino acids. Germline values: CDR1 ENHRY, CDR2 SYGVKD. Trimming took 2 bases from V and 3 from J, leaving 8 bases between them. In DNA, the CDR3 is TGTGCCATCAGTGAGGGGGGGAACTACGAGCAGTACTTC. It yields the protein CAISEGGNYEQYF.

This clone was seen only once. The chain has TRBV5-8 and TRBJ2-6, with D unresolved. The germline CDR1 and CDR2 sequences are SGHTS and YDEGEE. The V and J ends lost 0 bases and 0 bases respectively, with 10 bases between them. The CDR3 runs 17 residues. CDR3 loop: CASSLASVFSGANVLTF. As DNA, the CDR3 is TGTGCCAGCAGCTTGGCATCGGTTTTCTCTGGGGCCAACGTCCTGACTTTC.

V usage is TRBV6-1 and J usage is TRBJ2-3; possible D gene TRBD2, 6 bases. This CDR3 has 15 residues. Germline values: CDR1 MNHNS, CDR2 SASEGT. Trimming took off 3 bases at V and 2 bases at J, with 12 bases between the two ends. The CDR3 reads CASSDGGFDTDTQYF. CDR3 bases: TGTGCCAGCAGTGACGGGGGTTTCGACACAGATACGCAGTATTTT.

The V and J genes are TRBV28 and TRBJ1-2; maybe TRBD1 (5 bases). Per germline, CDR1 MDHEN and CDR2 SYDVKM. This CDR3 contains 14 residues. V was cut by 7 bases and J by 6 bases, with 18 bases left in between. CDR3 region: CASTIPGSSDGYTF. CDR3 DNA: TGTGCCAGCACCATCCCAGGGAGTTCGGATGGCTACACCTTC.

The V call is TRBV29-1, the J call TRBJ2-5; 8 positions match TRBD1. CDR3 length: 14 residues. Germline V gives CDR1 SQVTM, CDR2 ANQGSEA. CDR3 sequence (DNA): TGCAGTGCCGACGGCGGACAGGGCAGAGAGACCCAGTACTTC. This sequence encodes CSADGGQGRETQYF.

The gene calls are TRBV2 and TRBJ1-2, with D unclear. CDR3 length: 10 residues. The V gene lost 5 bases and the J gene lost 4 bases, with 2 bases spanning the gap. Germline lookup yields CDR1 SNHLY and CDR2 FYNNEI. The CDR3 DNA reads TGTGCCAGCAGTTCCTATGGCTACACCTTC. Its translation is CASSSYGYTF.

The chain uses TRBV15 and TRBJ1-3; no reliable D call. Germline assignment: CDR1 LNHNV and CDR2 YYDKDF (reference sequence). V was shortened by 5 bases and J by 1 base, with 9 bases between the two germline ends. The CDR3 covers 14 residues. The CDR3 reads CATSPRRSGNTIYF. CDR3 nucleotide sequence: TGTGCCACCAGCCCAAGAAGATCTGGAAACACCATATATTTT.

The J gene is TRBJ2-2, the V gene TRBV5-4; 7 bases align to TRBD1. CDR1 and CDR2 from the germline V gene are SGHNT and YYREEE (reference sequence). The CDR3 runs to 16 residues. Trimming took 0 bases from V and 4 from J; bases not matched to a gene: 6. CDR3: CASSLARAGGTGELFF. The CDR3 DNA reads as TGTGCCAGCAGCTTGGCCCGGGCAGGGGGCACCGGGGAGCTGTTTTTT. Combining the CDR3 with reference TRBV5-4 and TRBJ2-2 gives the whole variable domain ETGVTQSPTHLIKTRGQQVTLRCSSQSGHNTVSWYQQALGQGPQFIFQYYREEENGRGNFPPRFSGLQFPNYSSELNVNALELDDSALYLCASSLARAGGTGELFFGEGSRLTVL.

V and J are TRBV7-9 and TRBJ2-5; the match to TRBD1 covers 8 bases. V trimming: 5 bases; J trimming: 2 bases; junction bases outside the gene matches: 10. Germline values: CDR1 SEHNR, CDR2 FQNEAQ (reference sequence). This CDR3 is 16 amino acids long. The CDR3 coding sequence is TGTGCCAGCAGCATGACAGGGGTCCATCCTCAAGAGACCCAGTACTTC. It yields the protein CASSMTGVHPQETQYF.

The chain employs TRBV6-1 and TRBJ1-2; D possibly corresponds to TRBD1 (5 bases). With 6 bases removed from V and 2 bases from J, the gap between germline ends came to 10 bases. Germline CDR1 MNHNS, CDR2 SASEGT. The CDR3 totals 13 residues. The CDR3 DNA reads as TGTGCCAGCAGGTGGGCAGGGAACTATGGCTACACCTTC. This codes for CASRWAGNYGYTF.

This clone has more than one count but fewer than ten. V usage is TRBV13 and J usage is TRBJ2-6, with D unclear. Between the trimmed V and J ends, which lost 7 bases and 0 bases, there was a span of 10 bases. The germline CDR1 and CDR2 sequences are PRHDT and FYEKMQ (reference sequence). CDR3 size: 15 residues. The CDR3 is CASNILASGANVLTF. CDR3 sequence (DNA): TGTGCCAGCAATATCTTGGCCTCTGGGGCCAACGTCCTGACTTTC.

This rearrangement joins TRBV6-1 to TRBJ1-2; D perhaps matches TRBD1 (5 bases). Germline values: CDR1 MNHNS, CDR2 SASEGT. The length of the CDR3 is 14 residues. The V gene lost 2 bases and the J gene lost 8 bases, with 15 bases spanning the gap. CDR3 in DNA: TGTGCCAGCAGTGAAATACGGGGGAGCGGCGGCTACACCTTC. Residues: CASSEIRGSGGYTF.

The V and J genes are TRBV12-5 and TRBJ2-1; 11 bases match TRBD2. The length of the CDR3 is 16 residues. Trimming removed 4 bases from V and 2 bases from J; junction bases left unmatched: 4. Germline CDR1 and CDR2: LGHNT and FRNRAP. The CDR3, as DNA: TGTGCTAGTGGTTCACAGACTAGCGGGGCCTACAATGAGCAGTTCTTC. Protein: CASGSQTSGAYNEQFF.

In its sample, this clone is large. This chain joins TRBV4-1 and TRBJ2-7, with 8 bases matching TRBD1. CDR1 MGHRA and CDR2 YSYEKL come from the germline V gene. The CDR3 consists of 16 residues. V was pared by 1 base and J by 6 bases, with 11 bases of the junction left unmatched. CDR3 in amino acids: CASSQGAGTGLSEQYF. DNA of the CDR3: TGCGCCAGCAGCCAAGGTGCCGGGACAGGACTTAGCGAGCAGTACTTC.

The V call is TRBV27, the J call TRBJ2-1, with a tentative D call TRBD1 (5 bases). The germline gives CDR1 MNHEY, CDR2 SMNVEV (reference sequence). CDR3 length: 13 amino acids. V was pared by 4 bases and J by 4 bases, with 8 bases between. DNA of the CDR3: TGTGCCAGCAGTTGGGGCAATTACAATGAGCAGTTCTTC. This sequence encodes CASSWGNYNEQFF.

This clone showed up just once. The chain joins TRBV19 to TRBJ1-5, with D possibly matching TRBD1 (5 bases). This CDR3 is 16 amino acids long. Trimming took 2 bases from V and 7 from J, leaving 18 bases between them. Germline V gene data show CDR1 as LNHDA and CDR2 as SQIVND (reference sequence). As DNA, the CDR3 is TGTGCCAGTAGTATAACAGGTCAGGCTCTTGTCCAGCCCCAGCATTTT. Encoded protein: CASSITGQALVQPQHF. Supplemented by reference TRBV19 and TRBJ1-5, the full variable domain reads DGGITQSPKYLFRKEGQNVTLSCEQNLNHDAMYWYRQDPGQGLRLIYYSQIVNDFQKGDIAEGYSVSREKKESFPLTVTSAQKNPTAFYLCASSITGQALVQPQHFGDGTRLSIL.

The genes are TRBV15 and TRBJ2-7, with D unclear. Germline V gene lookup returns CDR1 LNHNV and CDR2 YYDKDF (reference sequence). CDR3 length: 16 amino acids. Trimming shortened V by 1 base and J by 2 bases, and 15 bases separated the two germline ends. The CDR3 DNA is TGTGCCACCAGCAGAGGCCCCCCCGGCAGGACCTACGAGCAGTACTTC. Translation: CATSRGPPGRTYEQYF.

The chain combines TRBV4-1 with TRBJ2-7; D possibly matches TRBD1 or TRBD2 (6 bases each). This CDR3 spans 16 amino acids. CDR1 MGHRA and CDR2 YSYEKL come from the germline V gene. V was pared by 3 bases and J by 0 bases, with 15 bases between. For the CDR3, the DNA is TGCGCCAGCAGCCACCGGGACACTAGCCCCTCCTACGAGCAGTACTTC. Residues: CASSHRDTSPSYEQYF.

This clone was found once. V and J are TRBV28 and TRBJ2-7; 9 bases map to TRBD1. Germline V gene lookup returns CDR1 MDHEN and CDR2 SYDVKM. V was clipped by 5 bases and J by 2 bases; unmatched bases: 4. The CDR3 is 14 amino acids. The CDR3 reads CASSGRTGAYEQYF. CDR3 DNA sequence: TGTGCCAGCAGTGGAAGGACAGGGGCCTACGAGCAGTACTTC.

The chain combines TRBV11-3 with TRBJ1-3; D unclear. Trimming shortened V by 1 base and J by 0 bases, and 10 bases separated the two germline ends. Germline lookup yields CDR1 SGHNT and CDR2 YENEEA. The CDR3 spans 16 residues. For the CDR3, the DNA is TGTGCCAGCAGCTTAGTTGACACGTGCTCTGGAAACACCATATATTTT. The encoded protein is CASSLVDTCSGNTIYF. The full variable domain, rest sourced from reference TRBV11-3 and TRBJ1-3, is EAGVVQSPRYKIIEKKQPVAFWCNPISGHNTLYWYLQNLGQGPELLIRYENEEAVDDSQLPKDRFSAERLKGVDSTLKIQPAELGDSAVYLCASSLVDTCSGNTIYFGEGSWLTVV.

The chain joins TRBV9 to TRBJ2-2; TRBD2 matches 7 bases. CDR1 is SGDLS and CDR2 is YYNGEE in the germline V gene. Trimming at V came to 0 bases and at J to 11 bases, leaving 10 bases not matched to a gene. CDR3 length: 15 amino acids. The DNA of the CDR3 is TGTGCCAGCAGCGTAGGCGGGAGCCCCATGTACGAGCTGTTTTTT. This gives the protein CASSVGGSPMYELFF.

The rearrangement uses TRBV9 and TRBJ1-3; the match to TRBD1 covers 8 bases. The germline V gene encodes CDR1 SGDLS and CDR2 YYNGEE. The CDR3 length is 15 residues. Germline trimming cut 0 bases from V and 6 bases from J; bases unmatched to any gene: 5. The CDR3 region has the DNA TGTGCCAGCAGCGTAGGGCAGGGGGCTGTAAACACCATATATTTT. Its translation is CASSVGQGAVNTIYF.